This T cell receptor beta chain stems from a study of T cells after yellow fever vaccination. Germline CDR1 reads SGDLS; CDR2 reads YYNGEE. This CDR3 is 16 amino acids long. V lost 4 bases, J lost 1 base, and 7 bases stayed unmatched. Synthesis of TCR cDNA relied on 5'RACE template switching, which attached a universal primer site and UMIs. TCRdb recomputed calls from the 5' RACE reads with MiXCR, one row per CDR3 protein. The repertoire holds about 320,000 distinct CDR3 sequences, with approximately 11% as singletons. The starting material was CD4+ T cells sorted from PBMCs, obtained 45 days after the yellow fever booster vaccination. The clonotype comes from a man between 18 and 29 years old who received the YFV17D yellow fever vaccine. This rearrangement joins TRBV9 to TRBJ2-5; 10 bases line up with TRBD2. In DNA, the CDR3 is TGTGCCAGCAGCACCGGAATAGCGGGGGGCCAAGAGACCCAGTACTTC. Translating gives CASSTGIAGGQETQYF.